This T cell receptor (beta chain) was sequenced during a study of OX40 agonist ivuxolimab in advanced cancers. The wider study: In this trial design, patients received ivuxolimab intravenously at 0.01 to 10 mg/kg every 2 weeks. The group had a mean age of 60 years, ranged from roughly 23 to 85, and was 80% to 85% male. Enrollees could have had prior anti-PD-1, anti-PD-L1 or anti-CTLA-4 therapy, which around 43% had received.

Sequencing was performed with immunoSEQ multiplex PCR; in TCRdb, only in-frame clones are kept and a portion is missing. Of around 100,000 clones in the sample, roughly 90% were seen once. The ends lost 1 base at V and 4 bases at J; junction bases unmatched: 9. There are 17 residues in the CDR3. CDR1 and CDR2 (germline): SGHDN, FVKESK. About this clone: Its target is not known.

Whole-study results and caveats: Low normalized T-cell clonal expansion was additionally recorded for some nonresponders.

V is TRBV14 and J is TRBJ2-2, with 7 bases aligning to TRBD2. The sequence came from an adult with an advanced solid tumor such as melanoma, head and neck, liver or kidney cancer. Material: CD4+ or CD8+ T cells sorted from blood, obtained in a trial of the OX40 agonist ivuxolimab. For the CDR3, the DNA is TGTGCCAGCAGCCAAGTAGGCAGCGGGGCCCTCACCGGGGAGCTGTTTTTT. It translates to CASSQVGSGALTGELFF.